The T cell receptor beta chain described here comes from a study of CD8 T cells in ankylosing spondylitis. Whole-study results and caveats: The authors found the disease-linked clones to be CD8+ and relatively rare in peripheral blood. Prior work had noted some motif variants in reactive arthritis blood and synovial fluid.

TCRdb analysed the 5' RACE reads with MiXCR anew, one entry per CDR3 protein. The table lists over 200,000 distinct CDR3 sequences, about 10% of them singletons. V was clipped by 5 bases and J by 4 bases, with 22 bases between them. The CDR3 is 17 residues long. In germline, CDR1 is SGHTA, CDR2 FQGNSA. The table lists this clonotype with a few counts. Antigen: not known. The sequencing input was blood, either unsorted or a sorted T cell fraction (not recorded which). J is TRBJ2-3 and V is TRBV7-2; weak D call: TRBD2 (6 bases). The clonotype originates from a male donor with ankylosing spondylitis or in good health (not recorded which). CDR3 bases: TGTGCCAGCAGCCGTAAGGTCGACCCTACGGGGGCAGATACGCAGTATTTT. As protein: CASSRKVDPTGADTQYF.